What follows is one T cell receptor beta chain and its context. As yet, its antigen is unknown. In germline, CDR1 is SGHRS, CDR2 YFSETQ. This CDR3 comprises 16 residues. V was clipped by 1 base and J by 2 bases, with 15 bases between them. The data belong to a study of identical twins. Findings of the study overall: Insertions were reduced in abundant cord blood beta clonotypes but not in memory repertoires.

A universal primer binding site was introduced by template switching. The final cDNA contained unique molecular identifiers. TCRdb passed the 5' RACE reads through MiXCR, listing each CDR3 protein once. The table shows 280,000 or so distinct CDR3 sequences, with under 9% occurring only once. Healthy Caucasians, and only they, were the donors. These same records also appear under a second study, on yellow fever vaccine responses in identical twins.

Sequencing used memory (CD45RO+) T cells sorted from blood. This TCR was sampled from a woman between 18 and 29 years old in good health. This chain joins TRBV5-1 and TRBJ1-1; a weak D match, TRBD1 (6 bases). The CDR3 here is CASSLYLGTSNTEAFF. The DNA of the CDR3 is TGCGCCAGCAGCTTGTACTTGGGGACAAGTAACACTGAAGCTTTCTTT.